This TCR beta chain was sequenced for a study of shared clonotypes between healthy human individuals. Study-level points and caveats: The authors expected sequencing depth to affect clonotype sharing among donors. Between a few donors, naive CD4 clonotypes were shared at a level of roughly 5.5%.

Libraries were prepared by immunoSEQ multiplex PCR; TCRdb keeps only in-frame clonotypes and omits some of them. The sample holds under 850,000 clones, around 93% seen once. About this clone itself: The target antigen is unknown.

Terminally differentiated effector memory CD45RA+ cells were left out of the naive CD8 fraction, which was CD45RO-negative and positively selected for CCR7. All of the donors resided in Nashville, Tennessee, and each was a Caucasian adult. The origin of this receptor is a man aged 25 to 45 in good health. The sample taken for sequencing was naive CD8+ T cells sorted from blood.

The CDR3 loop is CASSIGLAGGIYNEQFF. The CDR3 DNA reads TGTGCCAGTAGTATTGGCCTAGCGGGAGGTATTTACAATGAGCAGTTCTTC. The rearrangement joins TRBV19 to TRBJ2-1, with 11 bases aligning to TRBD2. CDR3 length: 17 amino acids. Germline values: CDR1 LNHDA, CDR2 SQIVND (reference sequence). The trim removed 3 bases at V and 4 bases at J, leaving 8 bases unmatched.